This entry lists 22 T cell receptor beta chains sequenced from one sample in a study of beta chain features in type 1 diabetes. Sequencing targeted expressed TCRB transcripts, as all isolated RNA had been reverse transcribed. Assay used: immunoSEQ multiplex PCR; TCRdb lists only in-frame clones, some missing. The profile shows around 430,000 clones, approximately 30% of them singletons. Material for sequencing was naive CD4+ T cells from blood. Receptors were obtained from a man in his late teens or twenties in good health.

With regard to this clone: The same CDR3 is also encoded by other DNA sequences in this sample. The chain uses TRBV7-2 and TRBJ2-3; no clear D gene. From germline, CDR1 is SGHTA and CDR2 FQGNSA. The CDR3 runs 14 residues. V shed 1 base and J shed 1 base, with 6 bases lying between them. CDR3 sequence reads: CASSLEAGTDTQYF. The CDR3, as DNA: TGTGCCAGCAGCTTAGAGGCAGGCACAGATACGCAGTATTTT.

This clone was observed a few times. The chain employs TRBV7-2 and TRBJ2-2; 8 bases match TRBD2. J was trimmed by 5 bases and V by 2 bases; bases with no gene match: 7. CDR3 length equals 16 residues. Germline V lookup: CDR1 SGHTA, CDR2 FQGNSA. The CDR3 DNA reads TGTGCCAGCAGCTTAATCTTATCGGGAGGGACCGGGGAGCTGTTTTTT. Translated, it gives CASSLILSGGTGELFF.

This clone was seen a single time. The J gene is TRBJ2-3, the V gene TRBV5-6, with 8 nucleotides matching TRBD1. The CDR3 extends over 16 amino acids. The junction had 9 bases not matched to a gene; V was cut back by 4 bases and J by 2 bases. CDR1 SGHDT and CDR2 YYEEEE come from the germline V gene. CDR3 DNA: TGTGCCAGCAGCCCCCCCAGGGGGCTTGTCACAGATACGCAGTATTTT. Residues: CASSPPRGLVTDTQYF.

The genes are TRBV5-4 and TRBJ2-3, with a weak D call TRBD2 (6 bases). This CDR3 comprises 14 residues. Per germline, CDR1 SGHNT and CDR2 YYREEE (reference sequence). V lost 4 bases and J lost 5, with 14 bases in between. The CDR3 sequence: CASSAGPLEDTQYF. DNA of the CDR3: TGTGCCAGCAGCGCGGGACCCCTAGAAGATACGCAGTATTTT. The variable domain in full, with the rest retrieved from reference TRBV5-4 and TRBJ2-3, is ETGVTQSPTHLIKTRGQQVTLRCSSQSGHNTVSWYQQALGQGPQFIFQYYREEENGRGNFPPRFSGLQFPNYSSELNVNALELDDSALYLCASSAGPLEDTQYFGPGTRLTVL.

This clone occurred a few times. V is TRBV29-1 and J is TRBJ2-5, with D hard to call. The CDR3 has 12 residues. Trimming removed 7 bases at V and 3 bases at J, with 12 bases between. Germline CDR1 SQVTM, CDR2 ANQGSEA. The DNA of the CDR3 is TGCAGCGCCGGGTCCCTTAAAGAGACCCAGTACTTC. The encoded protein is CSAGSLKETQYF.

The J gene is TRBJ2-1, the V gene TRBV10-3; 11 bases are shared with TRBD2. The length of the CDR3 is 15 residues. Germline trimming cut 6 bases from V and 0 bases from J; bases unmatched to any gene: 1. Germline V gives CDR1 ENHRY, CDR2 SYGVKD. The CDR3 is CAIRGTSGSYNEQFF. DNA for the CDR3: TGTGCCATCAGGGGGACTAGCGGCTCCTACAATGAGCAGTTCTTC.

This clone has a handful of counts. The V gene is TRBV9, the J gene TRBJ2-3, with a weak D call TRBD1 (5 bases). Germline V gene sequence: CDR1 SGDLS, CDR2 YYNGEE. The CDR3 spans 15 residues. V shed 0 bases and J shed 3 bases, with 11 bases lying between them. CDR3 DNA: TGTGCCAGCAGCGTAGGAGCAGGGAAGACAGATACGCAGTATTTT. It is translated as CASSVGAGKTDTQYF.

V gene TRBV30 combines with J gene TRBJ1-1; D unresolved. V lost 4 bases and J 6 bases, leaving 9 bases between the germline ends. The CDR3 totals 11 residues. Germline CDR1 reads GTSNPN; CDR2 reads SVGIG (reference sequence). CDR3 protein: CAWKGGAEAFF. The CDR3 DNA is TGTGCCTGGAAAGGTGGGGCTGAAGCTTTCTTT.

For the CDR3, the DNA is TGCGCCAGCAGCCAAGTTGGGACAGGCCAAGAGACCCAGTACTTC. The encoded protein is CASSQVGTGQETQYF. The chain uses TRBV4-1 and TRBJ2-5, with 8 bases matching TRBD1. This CDR3 is built from 15 residues. The J segment lost 1 base and the V segment lost 1 base, leaving 2 bases of the junction unmatched. Germline V lookup: CDR1 MGHRA, CDR2 YSYEKL.

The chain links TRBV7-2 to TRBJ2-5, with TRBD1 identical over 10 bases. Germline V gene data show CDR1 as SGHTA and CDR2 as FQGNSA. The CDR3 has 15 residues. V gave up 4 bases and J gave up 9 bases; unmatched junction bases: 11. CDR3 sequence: CASSYTGTGVVPQYF. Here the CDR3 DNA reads TGTGCCAGCAGCTACACCGGGACAGGGGTTGTGCCCCAGTACTTC.

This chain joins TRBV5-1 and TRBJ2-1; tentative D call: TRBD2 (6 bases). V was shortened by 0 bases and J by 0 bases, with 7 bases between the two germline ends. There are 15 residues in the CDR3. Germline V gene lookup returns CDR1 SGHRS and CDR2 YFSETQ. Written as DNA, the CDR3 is TGCGCCAGCAGCTTGGTAGCGGCCTCCTACAATGAGCAGTTCTTC. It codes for CASSLVAASYNEQFF.

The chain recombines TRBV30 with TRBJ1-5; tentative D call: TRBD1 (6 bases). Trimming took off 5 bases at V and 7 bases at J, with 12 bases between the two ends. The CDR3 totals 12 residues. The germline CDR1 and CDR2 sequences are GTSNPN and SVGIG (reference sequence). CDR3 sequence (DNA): TGTGCCTGGGGAGGGGGTTCCCAGCCCCAGCATTTT. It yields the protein CAWGGGSQPQHF.

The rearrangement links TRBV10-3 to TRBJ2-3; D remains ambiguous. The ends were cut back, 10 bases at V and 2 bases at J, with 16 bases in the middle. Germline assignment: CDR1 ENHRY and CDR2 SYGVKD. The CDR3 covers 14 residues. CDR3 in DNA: TGTGCCACAAAACGGGCGTTAGACACAGATACGCAGTATTTT. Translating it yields CATKRALDTDTQYF.

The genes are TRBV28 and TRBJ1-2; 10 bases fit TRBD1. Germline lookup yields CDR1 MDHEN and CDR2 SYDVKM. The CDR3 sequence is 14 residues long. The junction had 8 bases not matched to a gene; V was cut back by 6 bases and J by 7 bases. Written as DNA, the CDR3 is TGTGCCAGCAGAACGGCCGACAGGGGGCTTGGCTACACCTTC. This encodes CASRTADRGLGYTF.

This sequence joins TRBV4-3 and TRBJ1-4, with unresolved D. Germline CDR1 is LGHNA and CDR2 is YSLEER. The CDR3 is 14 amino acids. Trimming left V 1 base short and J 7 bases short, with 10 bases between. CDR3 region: CASSQGGSAEKLFF. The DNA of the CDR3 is TGCGCCAGCAGCCAAGGGGGTTCTGCTGAAAAACTGTTTTTT.

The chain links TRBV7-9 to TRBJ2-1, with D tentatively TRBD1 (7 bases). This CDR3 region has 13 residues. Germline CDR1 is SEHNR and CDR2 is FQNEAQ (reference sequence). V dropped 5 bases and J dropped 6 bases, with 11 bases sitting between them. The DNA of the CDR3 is TGTGCCAGCAGCAACAGGGGAGGCAATGAGCAGTTCTTC. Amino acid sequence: CASSNRGGNEQFF.

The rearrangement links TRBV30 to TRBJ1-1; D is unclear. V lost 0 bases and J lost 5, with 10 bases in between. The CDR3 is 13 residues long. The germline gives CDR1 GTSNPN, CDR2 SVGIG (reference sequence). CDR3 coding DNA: TGTGCCTGGAGTGTAAACAGTGAGACTGAAGCTTTCTTT. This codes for CAWSVNSETEAFF.

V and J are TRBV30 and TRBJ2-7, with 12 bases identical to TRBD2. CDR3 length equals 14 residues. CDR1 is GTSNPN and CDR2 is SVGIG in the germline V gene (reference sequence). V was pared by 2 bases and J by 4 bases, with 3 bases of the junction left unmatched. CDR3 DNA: TGTGCCTGGAGTACGACTAGCGGGAGTTACGAGCAGTACTTC. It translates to CAWSTTSGSYEQYF.

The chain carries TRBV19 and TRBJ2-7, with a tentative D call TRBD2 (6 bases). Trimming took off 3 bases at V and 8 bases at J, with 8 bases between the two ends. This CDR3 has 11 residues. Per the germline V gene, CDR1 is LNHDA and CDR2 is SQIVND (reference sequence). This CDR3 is CASSIAGQQYF. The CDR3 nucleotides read TGTGCCAGTAGTATCGCGGGACAGCAGTACTTC.

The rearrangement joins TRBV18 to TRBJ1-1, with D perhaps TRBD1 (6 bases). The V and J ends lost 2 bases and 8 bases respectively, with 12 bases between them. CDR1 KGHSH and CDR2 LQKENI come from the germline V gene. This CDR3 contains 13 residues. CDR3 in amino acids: CASSPGGPAEAFF. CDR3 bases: TGTGCCAGCTCACCAGGGGGGCCGGCCGAAGCTTTCTTT.

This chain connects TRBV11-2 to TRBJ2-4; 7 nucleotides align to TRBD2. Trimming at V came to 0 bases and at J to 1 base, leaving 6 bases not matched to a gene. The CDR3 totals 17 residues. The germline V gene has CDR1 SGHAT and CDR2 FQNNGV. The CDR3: CASSLDPSGVAKNIQYF. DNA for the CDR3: TGTGCCAGCAGCTTAGACCCTAGCGGCGTCGCCAAAAACATTCAGTACTTC.

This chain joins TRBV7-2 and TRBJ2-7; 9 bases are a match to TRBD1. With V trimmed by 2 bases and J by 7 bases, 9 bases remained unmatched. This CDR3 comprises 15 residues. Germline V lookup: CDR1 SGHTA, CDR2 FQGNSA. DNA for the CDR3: TGTGCCAGCAGCTTAAGTAGGGACAGGGTCGGTGAGCAGTACTTC. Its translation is CASSLSRDRVGEQYF.